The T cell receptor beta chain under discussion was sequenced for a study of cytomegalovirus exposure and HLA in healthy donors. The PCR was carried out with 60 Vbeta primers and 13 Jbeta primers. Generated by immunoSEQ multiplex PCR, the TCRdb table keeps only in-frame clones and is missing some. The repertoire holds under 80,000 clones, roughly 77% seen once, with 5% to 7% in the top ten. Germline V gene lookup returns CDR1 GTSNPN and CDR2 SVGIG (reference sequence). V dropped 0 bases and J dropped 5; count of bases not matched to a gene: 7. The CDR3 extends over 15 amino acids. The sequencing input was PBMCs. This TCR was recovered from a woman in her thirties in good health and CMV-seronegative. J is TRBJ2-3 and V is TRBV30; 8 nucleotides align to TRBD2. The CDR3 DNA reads TGTGCCTGGAGTGTTACAGCGGGAGTCGGAGATACGCAGTATTTT. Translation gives CAWSVTAGVGDTQYF.